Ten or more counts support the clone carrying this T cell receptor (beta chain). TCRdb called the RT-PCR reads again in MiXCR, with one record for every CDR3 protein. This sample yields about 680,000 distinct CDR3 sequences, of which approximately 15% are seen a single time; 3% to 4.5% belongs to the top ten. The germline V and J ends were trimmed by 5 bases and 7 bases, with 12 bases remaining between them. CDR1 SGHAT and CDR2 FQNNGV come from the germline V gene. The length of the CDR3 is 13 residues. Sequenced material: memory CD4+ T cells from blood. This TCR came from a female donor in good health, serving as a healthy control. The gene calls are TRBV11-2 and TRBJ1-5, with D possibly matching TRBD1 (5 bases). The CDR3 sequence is CASSKSRDQPQHF. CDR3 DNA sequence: TGTGCCAGCAGCAAATCCAGGGACCAGCCCCAGCATTTT. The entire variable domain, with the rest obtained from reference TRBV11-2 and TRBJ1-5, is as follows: EAGVAQSPRYKIIEKRQSVAFWCNPISGHATLYWYQQILGQGPKLLIQFQNNGVVDDSQLPKDRFSAERLKGVDSTLKIQPAKLEDSAVYLCASSKSRDQPQHFGDGTRLSIL.